These 5 T cell receptor beta chains came from one sample sequenced in a study of T-cell memory formation after mild COVID-19 (dated by TCRdb to about 2021). Libraries were made using 5' RACE. Sequencing instrument: Illumina NovaSeq 6000. The public reads were run again by TCRdb, first through fastp at Q25 and then through MiXCR, and only productive beta chains were kept. Rows matching on CDR3 protein sequence are summarized as one entry with the most common DNA and genes. The sample table holds roughly 220,000 distinct CDR3 sequences, of which over 9.5% were seen once. The ten largest clones represent roughly 3.5% of the sample. Sequencing was performed on PBMCs or a T cell subset sorted from them (not recorded which). Every receptor here comes from a man aged 18 to 29 who had mild COVID-19 (a few samples of this study predate the infection). The sample titles of this study are shuffled in the database, so cell type and time point are left out; the donor was told from shared clones.

A few counts support this clonotype. This sequence joins TRBV9 and TRBJ1-5; 9 nucleotides align to TRBD1. This CDR3 has 14 amino acids. Germline assignment: CDR1 SGDLS and CDR2 YYNGEE. V shed 2 bases, J shed 7 bases, and the junction held 4 bases outside the gene matches. CDR3 DNA sequence: TGTGCCAGCAGCGTGGGGACAGGGCGGCAGCCCCAGCATTTT. Translated: CASSVGTGRQPQHF.

This clonotype was seen repeatedly, ten times or more. The CDR3 here is CASGLAGELSEQFF. Written as DNA, the CDR3 is TGTGCCAGTGGGTTAGCGGGGGAGCTGAGTGAGCAGTTCTTC. The chain carries TRBV7-3 and TRBJ2-1, with TRBD2 matching 9 bases. The CDR3 sequence is 14 residues long. V gave up 9 bases and J gave up 9 bases; unmatched junction bases: 12. The V gene's germline CDR1 is SGHTA and CDR2 FQGTGA.

This sequence joins TRBV4-3 and TRBJ2-1; D gene ambiguous. The CDR3 covers 12 residues. V was pared by 0 bases and J by 8 bases, with 5 bases between. Germline V gene lookup returns CDR1 LGHNA and CDR2 YSLEER. In DNA, the CDR3 is TGCGCCAGCAGCCAAGATTCAGATGAGCAGTTCTTC. It translates to CASSQDSDEQFF.

The chain couples TRBV18 to TRBJ1-4; no definite D call. Trimming removed 2 bases at V and 5 bases at J, with 6 bases between. CDR1 KGHSH and CDR2 LQKENI come from the germline V gene. The CDR3 covers 13 residues. The DNA for the CDR3 is TGTGCCAGCTCACCAGGGGAAAATGAAAAACTGTTTTTT. Its translation: CASSPGENEKLFF. The whole variable domain, remainder taken from reference TRBV18 and TRBJ1-4, is NAGVMQNPRHLVRRRGQEARLRCSPMKGHSHVYWYRQLPEEGLKFMVYLQKENIIDESGMPKERFSAEFPKEGPSILRIQQVVRGDSAAYFCASSPGENEKLFFGSGTQLSVL.

The V call is TRBV2, the J call TRBJ1-5, with D unclear. V lost 4 bases and J 0 bases, leaving 10 bases between the germline ends. The CDR3 has 15 residues. Per germline, CDR1 SNHLY and CDR2 FYNNEI. The CDR3, as DNA: TGTGCCAGCAGTGGAATGGCAGCTAGCAATCAGCCCCAGCATTTT. This gives the protein CASSGMAASNQPQHF.